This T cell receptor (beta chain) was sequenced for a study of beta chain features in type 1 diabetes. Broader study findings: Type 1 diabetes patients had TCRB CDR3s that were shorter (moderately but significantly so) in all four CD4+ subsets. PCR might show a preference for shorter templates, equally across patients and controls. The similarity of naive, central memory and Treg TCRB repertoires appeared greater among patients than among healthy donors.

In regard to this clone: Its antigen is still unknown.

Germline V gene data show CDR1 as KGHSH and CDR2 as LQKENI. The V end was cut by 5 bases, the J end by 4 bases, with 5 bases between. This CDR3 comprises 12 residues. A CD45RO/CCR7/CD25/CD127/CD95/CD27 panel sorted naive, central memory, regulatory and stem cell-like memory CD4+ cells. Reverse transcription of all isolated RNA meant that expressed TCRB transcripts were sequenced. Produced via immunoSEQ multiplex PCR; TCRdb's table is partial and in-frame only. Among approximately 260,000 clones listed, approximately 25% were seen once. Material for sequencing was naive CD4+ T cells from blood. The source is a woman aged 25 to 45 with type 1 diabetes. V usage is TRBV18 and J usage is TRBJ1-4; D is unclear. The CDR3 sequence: CASSDYNEKLFF. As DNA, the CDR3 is TGTGCCAGCTCAGACTATAATGAAAAACTGTTTTTT.